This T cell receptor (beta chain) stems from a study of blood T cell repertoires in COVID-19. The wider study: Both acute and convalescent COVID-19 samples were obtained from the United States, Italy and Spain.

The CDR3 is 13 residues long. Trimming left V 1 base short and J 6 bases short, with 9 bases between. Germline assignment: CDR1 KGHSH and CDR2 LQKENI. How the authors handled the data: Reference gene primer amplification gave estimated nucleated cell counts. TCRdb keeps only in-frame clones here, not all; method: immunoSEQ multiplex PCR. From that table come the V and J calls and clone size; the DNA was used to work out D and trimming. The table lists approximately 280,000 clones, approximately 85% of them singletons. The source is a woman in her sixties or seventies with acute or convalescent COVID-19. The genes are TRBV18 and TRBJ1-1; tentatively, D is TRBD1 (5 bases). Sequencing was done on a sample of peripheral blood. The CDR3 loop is CASSPRQGSEAFF. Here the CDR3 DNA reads TGTGCCAGCTCACCACGTCAGGGCTCTGAAGCTTTCTTT.